One sample yielded the 3 T cell receptor beta chains listed below, sequenced in a study of T cell responses to AZD1222 COVID-19 vaccine. Only in-frame clones appear in the TCRdb table, and some are missing; sequencing was by immunoSEQ multiplex PCR. The table has around 95,000 clones, 87% seen once. The specimen was peripheral blood, collected on day 0 of MenACWY control vaccination. These receptors all come from an adult in good health.

The gene calls are TRBV7-6 and TRBJ1-1; TRBD1 might be the D (5 bases). Trimming left V 2 bases short and J 0 bases short, with 10 bases between. The CDR3 has 15 residues. Per germline, CDR1 SGHVS and CDR2 FNYEAQ. The CDR3 DNA reads TGTGCCAGCAGCTTAAGTCAGGGAATGAACACTGAAGCTTTCTTT. Protein: CASSLSQGMNTEAFF.

V and J are TRBV19 and TRBJ2-5; TRBD2 matches at 9 bases. The CDR3 is 15 residues long. Germline V CDR1 and CDR2: LNHDA, SQIVND (reference sequence). Trimming took 5 bases from V and 2 from J; bases not matched to a gene: 6. Here the CDR3 reads CASSLLAGQQETQYF. In DNA form, the CDR3 reads TGTGCCAGTAGTTTACTAGCGGGCCAACAAGAGACCCAGTACTTC.

Regarding this clone: This specimen includes other DNA sequences encoding the same CDR3. In DNA, the CDR3 is TGTGCCAGCAGCTTTGACAGGGGGCGTTCCTACGAGCAGTACTTC. Amino acid sequence: CASSFDRGRSYEQYF. The chain has TRBV7-2 and TRBJ2-7, with 10 bases that match TRBD1. This CDR3 has 15 amino acids. V lost 3 bases, J lost 1 base, and 3 bases stayed unmatched. In germline, CDR1 is SGHTA, CDR2 FQGNSA.